This T cell receptor (beta chain) was observed in a study of blood T cell repertoires in COVID-19. On the study more broadly: The samples span acute and convalescent COVID-19 from the United States, Italy and Spain. Sources were T cells, B-cell-depleted T cells, or PBMCs; the material itself was cDNA or gDNA.

V lost 0 bases and J lost 5, with 14 bases in between. From germline, CDR1 is LGHDT and CDR2 YNNKEL (reference sequence). The CDR3 covers 15 residues. As originally analysed: Amplification with reference gene primers provided the estimates of nucleated cell counts. Using immunoSEQ multiplex PCR, the repertoire was profiled, and TCRdb retains in-frame clones only, with some absent. The V and J calls and the clone size are those of that table, but D and trimming were determined from the DNA. The sample lists fewer than 150,000 clones; around 80% were seen once. The source material was peripheral blood. This receptor was identified in a woman at least 80 years old in a cohort sampled during active or convalescent COVID-19. This chain links TRBV3-1 (or the pseudogene TRBV3-2) with TRBJ2-7; a possible D gene is TRBD1 (5 bases). In DNA form, the CDR3 reads TGTGCCAGCAGCCAAGATCCGCAGGGAAGGGACGAGCAGTACTTC. Its translation is CASSQDPQGRDEQYF.